These 20 T cell receptor beta chains were all obtained from the same sample, sequenced in a study of identical twins. TCRdb called the 5' RACE reads again in MiXCR, with one record for every CDR3 protein. The profile shows 130,000 to 150,000 distinct CDR3 sequences, roughly 3.5% of them singletons. Sequencing was done on a sample of memory T cells sorted from blood. These receptors all stem from a man younger than 35 in good health.

This clonotype was seen ten or more times. The DNA for the CDR3 is TGTGCCAGCAGTGTTGAGGGTGGCTCCTACAATGAGCAGTTCTTC. As protein: CASSVEGGSYNEQFF. The chain couples TRBV25-1 to TRBJ2-1; perhaps TRBD2 as D (5 bases). From germline, CDR1 is MGHDK and CDR2 SYGVNS. This CDR3 has 15 amino acids. With 4 bases removed from V and 0 bases from J, the gap between germline ends came to 10 bases. Supplemented by reference TRBV25-1 and TRBJ2-1, the full variable domain reads EADIYQTPRYLVIGTGKKITLECSQTMGHDKMYWYQQDPGMELHLIHYSYGVNSTEKGDLSSESTVSRIRTEHFPLTLESARPSHTSQYLCASSVEGGSYNEQFFGPGTRLTVL.

This clonotype occurred many times. The chain carries TRBV7-2 and TRBJ2-1, with TRBD1 identical over 7 bases. Trimming removed 7 bases from V and 7 bases from J; junction bases left unmatched: 13. The CDR3 extends over 15 amino acids. Germline V gene data show CDR1 as SGHTA and CDR2 as FQGNSA. CDR3 DNA: TGTGCCAGCACAAGACAGGGAGCGGTTGGGAATGAGCAGTTCTTC. Its translation: CASTRQGAVGNEQFF.

This clonotype was detected ten times or more. The chain links TRBV7-8 to TRBJ2-2, with 9 bases identical to TRBD2. The germline V gene has CDR1 SGHVS and CDR2 FQNEAQ. The CDR3 runs to 16 residues. Trimming removed 8 bases from V and 0 bases from J; junction bases left unmatched: 7. CDR3 protein: CASPGGRASNTGELFF. CDR3 sequence (DNA): TGTGCCAGCCCAGGCGGGAGGGCCTCGAACACCGGGGAGCTGTTTTTT.

This clonotype has a count of ten or more. This sequence joins TRBV20-1 and TRBJ1-5; D not resolved. Trimming took 5 bases from V and 7 from J, leaving 15 bases between them. The germline gives CDR1 DFQATT, CDR2 SNEGSKA (reference sequence). CDR3 length: 13 residues. In nucleotides, the CDR3 is TGCAGTGCTGCCCTGAGTCTTCAGCAGCCCCAGCATTTT. Amino acids: CSAALSLQQPQHF.

At least ten counts were recorded for this clonotype. The chain is built from TRBV10-3 and TRBJ2-5; 7 nucleotides match TRBD1. CDR1 is ENHRY and CDR2 is SYGVKD in the germline V gene. V was pared by 10 bases and J by 9 bases, with 11 bases of the junction left unmatched. The CDR3 has 12 residues. This chain's CDR3 is CATMQITGAQYF. The CDR3, as DNA: TGTGCCACGATGCAGATTACAGGGGCCCAGTACTTC.

The table lists this clonotype with many counts. The gene calls are TRBV20-1 and TRBJ2-5; TRBD2 matches 8 bases. Germline CDR1 DFQATT, CDR2 SNEGSKA (reference sequence). With V trimmed by 0 bases and J by 1 base, 13 bases remained unmatched. The CDR3 has 18 amino acids. In DNA, the CDR3 is TGCAGTGCTAGAGATTGGGGCGGGGGGAGAGTCCCCCAAGAGACCCAGTACTTC. Its protein product is CSARDWGGGRVPQETQYF.

This clonotype was counted ten times or more. This chain links TRBV7-2 with TRBJ2-3; tentatively, D is TRBD2 (5 bases). The CDR3 covers 13 residues. Germline assignment: CDR1 SGHTA and CDR2 FQGNSA. V dropped 5 bases and J dropped 11 bases, with 17 bases sitting between them. The CDR3 region has the DNA TGTGCCAGCAGCCCCAGCGGAGAGAGTCTGCAGTATTTT. Its translation is CASSPSGESLQYF.

Many counts were recorded for this clonotype. This chain links TRBV29-1 with TRBJ2-6; D uncertain. This CDR3 is 13 amino acids long. Germline assignment: CDR1 SQVTM and CDR2 ANQGSEA. The germline V and J ends were trimmed by 5 bases and 0 bases, with 5 bases remaining between them. The CDR3 DNA is TGCAGCGTTTTTCCCTCTGGGGCCAACGTCCTGACTTTC. Protein: CSVFPSGANVLTF.

In its sample, this clonotype was seen a few times. The rearrangement uses TRBV7-2 and TRBJ2-7, with 7 bases that match TRBD2. Germline V CDR1 and CDR2: SGHTA, FQGNSA. The ends lost 5 bases at V and 2 bases at J; junction bases unmatched: 6. This CDR3 is built from 14 residues. The CDR3 loop is CASSRSAGTYEQYF. The DNA of the CDR3 is TGTGCCAGCAGCCGATCAGCGGGGACCTACGAGCAGTACTTC.

There are many counts of this clonotype. The chain joins TRBV28 to TRBJ2-7; a weak D match, TRBD1 (6 bases). Germline assignment: CDR1 MDHEN and CDR2 SYDVKM. Trimming removed 8 bases from V and 4 bases from J, with 18 bases in between. The CDR3 loop spans 14 amino acids. The CDR3 reads CASCRRDTNYEQYF. The DNA of the CDR3 is TGTGCCAGCTGTAGACGGGACACAAATTACGAGCAGTACTTC.

This clonotype was counted between two and nine times. V usage is TRBV20-1 and J usage is TRBJ2-3; D not resolved. The V and J ends lost 5 bases and 1 base respectively, with 13 bases between them. The germline V gene has CDR1 DFQATT and CDR2 SNEGSKA (reference sequence). CDR3 length: 14 residues. The CDR3 DNA is TGCAGTGCTCCTCACAGTAGTCGCACAGATACGCAGTATTTT. Translation gives CSAPHSSRTDTQYF.

This clonotype was seen at least ten times. The chain uses TRBV12-3 or TRBV12-4 and TRBJ2-1; 7 nucleotides match TRBD1. The CDR3 contains 12 residues. The J segment lost 10 bases and the V segment lost 5 bases, leaving 5 bases of the junction unmatched. The CDR3 nucleotides read TGTGCCAGCAGTCAAGGGGGCGGCGAGCAGTTCTTC. Translated: CASSQGGGEQFF.

This clonotype was counted at least ten times. J is TRBJ2-1 and V is TRBV24-1; D is uncertain. Germline values: CDR1 KGHDR, CDR2 SFDVKD. This CDR3 has 13 amino acids. With 8 bases removed from V and 0 bases from J, the gap between germline ends came to 7 bases. The CDR3 bases are TGTGCCACCAATGCAGACTCCTACAATGAGCAGTTCTTC. It translates to CATNADSYNEQFF.

This clonotype was observed at least ten times. V gene TRBV3-1 combines with J gene TRBJ2-1, with 7 bases identical to TRBD2. Trimming at V came to 2 bases and at J to 9 bases, leaving 13 bases not matched to a gene. The germline V gene has CDR1 LGHDT and CDR2 YNNKEL (reference sequence). This CDR3 comprises 16 residues. This CDR3 reads CASSQRGERLNGEQFF. For the CDR3, the DNA is TGTGCCAGCAGCCAACGGGGGGAAAGGCTCAATGGTGAGCAGTTCTTC.

Many counts were recorded for this clonotype. J is TRBJ2-2 and V is TRBV5-6; 10 positions match TRBD1. Germline V gene lookup returns CDR1 SGHDT and CDR2 YYEEEE. This CDR3 has 17 amino acids. The ends lost 4 bases at V and 3 bases at J; junction bases unmatched: 9. The CDR3 protein is CASSQTPGQGYTGELFF. CDR3 in DNA: TGTGCCAGCAGCCAGACACCGGGACAGGGGTACACCGGGGAGCTGTTTTTT.

A few counts support this clonotype. J is TRBJ2-1 and V is TRBV30; D unresolved. Germline CDR1 reads GTSNPN; CDR2 reads SVGIG (reference sequence). CDR3 length: 11 residues. Between the trimmed V and J ends, which lost 1 base and 7 bases, there was a span of 5 bases. The DNA of the CDR3 is TGTGCCTGGAGTGACCCGAATGAGCAGTTCTTC. Its translation: CAWSDPNEQFF.

The sample holds many counts of this clonotype. V usage is TRBV10-3 and J usage is TRBJ2-7; tentatively, D is TRBD1 or TRBD2 (5 bases each). CDR3 size: 15 residues. The V gene's germline CDR1 is ENHRY and CDR2 SYGVKD. Trimming removed 3 bases at V and 6 bases at J, with 18 bases between. The CDR3 loop is CAISELGDRGVEQYF. The CDR3 nucleotides are TGTGCCATCAGTGAATTAGGGGACCGGGGTGTCGAGCAGTACTTC.

This clonotype was counted ten times or more. The chain carries TRBV14 and TRBJ1-4; D gene unclear. CDR3 length equals 13 residues. V dropped 4 bases and J dropped 10 bases, with 13 bases sitting between them. The germline CDR1 and CDR2 sequences are SGHDN and FVKESK. In DNA, the CDR3 is TGTGCCAGCAGCCCCGCCGGAGGAGGAAAACTGTTTTTT. Translated: CASSPAGGGKLFF.

This clonotype was observed at least ten times. This chain links TRBV6-2 or TRBV6-3 with TRBJ1-5; possible D gene TRBD1, 6 bases. The length of the CDR3 is 16 residues. Germline V gives CDR1 MNHEY, CDR2 SVGEGT. The V gene lost 6 bases and the J gene lost 4 bases, with 19 bases spanning the gap. This CDR3 reads CASRMLGGFGNQPQHF. As DNA, the CDR3 is TGTGCCAGCAGGATGTTAGGGGGATTCGGAAATCAGCCCCAGCATTTT.

This clonotype was counted ten times or more. The chain recombines TRBV7-3 with TRBJ2-1; perhaps TRBD1 as D (6 bases). V gave up 5 bases and J gave up 10 bases, with 12 bases separating them. The V gene's germline CDR1 is SGHTA and CDR2 FQGTGA. This CDR3 is 12 amino acids long. Written as DNA, the CDR3 is TGTGCCAGCAGCCTAATACAGGGCGAGCAGTTCTTC. It codes for CASSLIQGEQFF.